This T cell receptor beta chain originates from a study of T cells in Graves' hyperthyroidism and ophthalmopathy. On the study more broadly: Peripheral blood was secured at the point of initial diagnosis, before any treatment. General study results and limits: Stable hyperthyroidism and ophthalmopathy were separated using 13 V-J signatures.

Clinical symptoms, serum thyroxine and TRAb, thyroid ultrasound and orbital computed tomography together formed the diagnostic basis. This clonotype was observed many times. The antigen is unknown. Amplification of TCR beta CDR3 regions was performed using RNA transcripts as template. The TCR CDR3 first-round RT-PCR relied on the HTBI primer set. In TCRdb, the multiplex PCR reads were re-called with MiXCR into one record per CDR3 protein. The sample contains approximately 520,000 distinct CDR3 sequences, around 22% of which appear only once. The source material was blood. The clonotype comes from a woman aged 25 to 39 with Graves' ophthalmopathy.

In nucleotides, the CDR3 is TGTGCCAGCAGTGCCTCGCGGGGGCTGTGGAACACCGGGGAGCTGTTTTTT. Protein: CASSASRGLWNTGELFF. The V call is TRBV2, the J call TRBJ2-2; a possible D gene is TRBD2 (7 bases). The CDR3 has 17 amino acids. The V gene lost 4 bases and the J gene lost 1 base, with 16 bases spanning the gap. CDR1 and CDR2 from the germline V gene are SNHLY and FYNNEI.